The source of this T cell receptor (beta chain) is a study of vaccination and CD4 T cells after COVID-19. Across the study: No peptide, an HIV-1 Nef pool, or a CEFX pool was what each control culture received. The study, taken as a whole, reports: Spike mono-reactivity was shown by 304 of 307 vaccine-specific clones in convalescent patients.

V was pared by 2 bases and J by 3 bases, with 13 bases between. The CDR3 has 15 residues. Points on this clonotype: The antigen remains unidentified.

Cultured CD4+ T-cell DNA underwent Oncomine TCR Beta short-read sequencing. TCRdb used MiXCR to reprocess the PCR reads, holding one entry per CDR3 protein. The repertoire includes thousands of distinct CDR3 sequences, about 41% of them detected once, and approximately 30% sits in the top ten. The treatment is: roughly 11-day PBMC culture with coronavirus spike peptide pools or control peptides (ViraFEST assay). From the unexposed donor, CD4+ T cells were collected ahead of the COVID-19 pandemic (2011-2018). Sequencing used CD4+ T cells from blood, cultured in vitro. This receptor was identified in a human donor in good health. The rearrangement joins TRBV6-7 to TRBJ1-2; a weak D match, TRBD1 (5 bases). TRBV6-7 is an ORF for which the function is uncertain. The CDR3 nucleotides read TGTGCCAGCAGTTACGGGGACGGCGGATACTATGGCTACACCTTC. This encodes CASSYGDGGYYGYTF.